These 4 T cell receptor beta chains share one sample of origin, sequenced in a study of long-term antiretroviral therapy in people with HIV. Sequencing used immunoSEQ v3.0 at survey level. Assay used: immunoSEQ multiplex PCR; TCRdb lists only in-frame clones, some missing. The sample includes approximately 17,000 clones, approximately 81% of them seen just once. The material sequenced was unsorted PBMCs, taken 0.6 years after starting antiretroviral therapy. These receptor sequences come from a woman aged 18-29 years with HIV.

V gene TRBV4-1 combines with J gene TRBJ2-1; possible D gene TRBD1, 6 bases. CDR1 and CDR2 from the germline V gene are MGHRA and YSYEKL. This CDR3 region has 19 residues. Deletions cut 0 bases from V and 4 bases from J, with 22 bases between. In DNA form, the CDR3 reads TGCGCCAGCAGCCAAGACCGGACAGCAGGGGCCCTCTATTACAATGAGCAGTTCTTC. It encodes CASSQDRTAGALYYNEQFF.

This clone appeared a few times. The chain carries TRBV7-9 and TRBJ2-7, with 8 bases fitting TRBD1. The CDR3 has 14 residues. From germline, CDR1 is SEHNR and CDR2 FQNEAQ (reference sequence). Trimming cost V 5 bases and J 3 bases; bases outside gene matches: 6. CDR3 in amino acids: CASSLTGVDYEQYF. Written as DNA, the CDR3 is TGTGCCAGCAGCCTGACAGGGGTCGACTACGAGCAGTACTTC.

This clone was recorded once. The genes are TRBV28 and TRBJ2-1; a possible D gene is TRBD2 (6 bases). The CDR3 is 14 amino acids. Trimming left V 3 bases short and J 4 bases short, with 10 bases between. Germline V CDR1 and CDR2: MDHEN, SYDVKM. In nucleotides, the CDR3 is TGTGCCAGCAGTTTCGTCGGGGGTTACAATGAGCAGTTCTTC. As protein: CASSFVGGYNEQFF.

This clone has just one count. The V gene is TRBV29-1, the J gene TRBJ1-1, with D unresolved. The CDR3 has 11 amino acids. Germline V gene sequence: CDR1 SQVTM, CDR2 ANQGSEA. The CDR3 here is CSADGNTEAFF. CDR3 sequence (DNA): TGCAGTGCTGACGGGAACACTGAAGCTTTCTTT.